The source of this T cell receptor (beta chain) is a study of early stage breast cancer tumors. At the level of the study: Average read coverage per sample was approximately 9.1-fold. General observations from the study: Most shared enriched TCRB sequences were commonly generated ones. Blood repertoires resembled normal breast more than tumor. Tumors had approximately 2.5-fold higher T cell density than normal breast.

Regarding this clone: Antigen: not known.

Generated by immunoSEQ multiplex PCR, the TCRdb table keeps only in-frame clones and is missing some. The sample contains about 28,000 clones, 60% to 80% of which appear only once. Germline trimming cut 7 bases from V and 1 base from J; bases unmatched to any gene: 3. The CDR3 runs 14 residues. Germline loops: CDR1 MNHEY, CDR2 SVGAGI. The chain uses TRBV6-5 and TRBJ1-1; 10 bases align to TRBD1. The receptor's source is a person aged 35 to 50 with breast cancer. Specimen: blood. The CDR3 DNA reads TGTGCCAGCAAGCGGGACAGGGGGAACACTGAAGCTTTCTTT. Translated: CASKRDRGNTEAFF.